This is a list of T cell receptor beta chains from one sample in a study of shared clonotypes between healthy human individuals. Measured with immunoSEQ multiplex PCR; TCRdb has only the in-frame clones, and not every one. The sample contains 1.6 million or so clones, approximately 98.5% of which appear only once. Sequences were obtained from naive CD4+ T cells sorted from blood. The receptor source for this set is a young man in good health. Each CDR3 is given with its conserved first and last residue. A D gene is named only where the DNA matches it firmly. The size of a clone is reported for some rows only, either as once, few or many, or as a class for expanded clones.

.	TRBV29-1	.	TRBJ1-5	TGCAGCGCGAGACAACAGGACAATCAGCCCCAGCATTTT	CSARQQDNQPQHF
.	TRBV4-1	.	TRBJ2-7	TGCGCCAGCAGCCAAGGACAGGCGCTGGACTACGAGCAGTACTTC	CASSQGQALDYEQYF
once	TRBV5-1	.	TRBJ2-4	TGCGCCAGCAGCTTAGGGGATGTGTCCAAAAACATTCAGTACTTC	CASSLGDVSKNIQYF
.	TRBV7-9	TRBD1	TRBJ2-3	TGTGCCAGCAGCACCGGACAGGGACGAAGGGCAGATACGCAGTATTTT	CASSTGQGRRADTQYF
.	TRBV11-2	.	TRBJ2-7	TGTGCCAGCAGCTTAAGCTCCGTCGAGCAGTACTTC	CASSLSSVEQYF
.	TRBV27	.	TRBJ2-3	TGTGCCAGCAGAAAGACAGACCATACGCAGTATTTT	CASRKTDHTQYF
.	TRBV6-1	.	TRBJ1-1	TGTGCCAGCAGGGCCTTCCCCTTGGCTGAAGCTTTCTTT	CASRAFPLAEAFF
once	TRBV19	.	TRBJ1-4	TGTGCCAGTAAGGGCCGAACAGGGCTCCAATTCACAAACGAAAAACTGTTTTTT	CASKGRTGLQFTNEKLFF
.	TRBV28	.	TRBJ2-7	TGTGCCAGCAGCAGGATCTACGAGCAGTACTTC	CASSRIYEQYF
.	TRBV28	.	TRBJ1-1	TGTGCCAGCAGTTTATTGAACACTGAAGCTTTCTTT	CASSLLNTEAFF
.	TRBV28	TRBD1	TRBJ1-4	TGTGCCAGCAGTGTTCGGACAGGGTTTAGTGAAAAACTGTTTTTT	CASSVRTGFSEKLFF
.	TRBV10-3	TRBD2	TRBJ2-2	TGTGCCATACAAGGGACTAGCGTAGCGAACACCGGGGAGCTGTTTTTT	CAIQGTSVANTGELFF
.	TRBV4-1	TRBD1	TRBJ1-1	TGCGCCAGCAGGACGACAGGGAGGGGCACTGAAGCTTTCTTT	CASRTTGRGTEAFF
.	TRBV7-6	TRBD1	TRBJ2-3	TGTGCCAGCAGCCCTCCGGGACAGGGGAGGGATACGCAGTATTTT	CASSPPGQGRDTQYF
.	TRBV7-9	TRBD2	TRBJ2-2	TGTGCCAGCAGCTTACTAGCGGGAGGGATGCCGGGGGAGCTGTTTTTT	CASSLLAGGMPGELFF
.	TRBV6-5	TRBD2	TRBJ2-7	TGTGCCAGCAGTTTCCGACTAGCGGGAGGTCCCGACGAGCAGTACTTC	CASSFRLAGGPDEQYF
.	TRBV5-1	.	TRBJ2-5	TGCGCCAGCAGCTTGGCGCCCACAGGGACGGAGACCCAGTACTTC	CASSLAPTGTETQYF